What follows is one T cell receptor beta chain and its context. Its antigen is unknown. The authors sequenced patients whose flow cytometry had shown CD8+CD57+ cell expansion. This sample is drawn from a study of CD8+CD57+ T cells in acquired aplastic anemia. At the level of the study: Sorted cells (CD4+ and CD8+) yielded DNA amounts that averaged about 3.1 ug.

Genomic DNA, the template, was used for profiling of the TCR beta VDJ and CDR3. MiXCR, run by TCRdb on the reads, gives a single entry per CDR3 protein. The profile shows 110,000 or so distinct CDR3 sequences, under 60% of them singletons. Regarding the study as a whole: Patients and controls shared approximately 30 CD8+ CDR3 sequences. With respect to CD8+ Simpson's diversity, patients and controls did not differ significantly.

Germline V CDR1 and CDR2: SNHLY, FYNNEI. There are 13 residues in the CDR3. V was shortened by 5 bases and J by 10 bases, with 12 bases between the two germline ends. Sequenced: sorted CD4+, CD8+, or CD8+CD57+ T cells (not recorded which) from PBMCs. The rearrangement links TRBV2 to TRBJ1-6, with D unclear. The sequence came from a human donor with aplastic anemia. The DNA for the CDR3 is TGTGCCAGCAGTTCAGGCAGAGAGTCACCCCTCCACTTT. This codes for CASSSGRESPLHF.